A selection of T cell receptor beta chains follows, all from one sample in a study of cytomegalovirus exposure and HLA in healthy donors. Measured with immunoSEQ multiplex PCR; TCRdb has only the in-frame clones, and not every one. This table has 200,000 to 250,000 clones, under 80% appearing once. Sequenced input: PBMCs. The receptors come from a woman in her thirties in good health and CMV-seronegative. The CDR3 runs from the conserved cysteine through the conserved F or W. A D gene is named only where the DNA matches it firmly. Clone sizes are given selectively: once, few, many, or a class where the clone is expanded.

j_call,clone_size,d_call,v_call,cdr3_nt,cdr3_aa
TRBJ2-7,once,TRBD1,TRBV10-1,TGCGCCAGCAGTAGGGACAGCTACGAGCAGTACTTC,CASSRDSYEQYF
TRBJ1-4,.,.,TRBV30,TGTGCCTGGAGTGCCGGGGGTATGGAAAAACTGTTTTTT,CAWSAGGMEKLFF
TRBJ2-1,.,TRBD2,TRBV29-1,TGCAGCGTTGATCGGGAGGGGTACAATGAGCAGTTCTTC,CSVDREGYNEQFF
TRBJ2-7,.,TRBD1,TRBV6-1,TGTGACAGAAGTGACACAGGGGGCGGCGAGCAGTACTTC,CDRSDTGGGEQYF
TRBJ2-3,.,.,TRBV5-1,TGCGCCAGCAGCCCCCTTACTACTGGCACAGATACGCAGTATTTT,CASSPLTTGTDTQYF
TRBJ1-4,.,TRBD1,TRBV6-5,TGTGCCAGCAGTAACCGGGACAGGGGTTTTGAAAAACTGTTTTTT,CASSNRDRGFEKLFF
TRBJ2-7,.,.,TRBV6-1,TGTGCCAGCAGGACGGGGAAAATCTACGAGCAGTACTTC,CASRTGKIYEQYF
TRBJ2-2,.,TRBD1,TRBV5-4,TGTGCTCCGGGACAGGTAGACACCGGGGAGCTGTTTTTT,CAPGQVDTGELFF
TRBJ1-2,once,.,TRBV6-1,TGTGCCAGCAGCCTCTATGGCTACACCTTC,CASSLYGYTF
TRBJ1-2,once,TRBD1,TRBV6-1,TGTGCCAGCAGCATGGACAGGCAATATGGCTACACCTTC,CASSMDRQYGYTF
TRBJ2-6,many,.,TRBV9,TGTGCCAGCAGCAGGAGACGGGACTTAGGGGCCAACGTCCTGACTTTC,CASSRRRDLGANVLTF
TRBJ1-1,.,TRBD1,TRBV5-1,TGCGCCAGCACCAGGGGGTTGGGACAGAACACTGAAGCTTTCTTT,CASTRGLGQNTEAFF
TRBJ2-7,.,.,TRBV2,TGTGCCAGCAATACCTACGAGCAGTACTTC,CASNTYEQYF
TRBJ1-5,.,TRBD1,TRBV30,TGTGCCTGGCGGGAGAGGGGGCGACAGCCCCAGCATTTT,CAWRERGRQPQHF
TRBJ2-5,.,TRBD2,TRBV5-4,TGTGCCAGCAGCTTGGCGAGACTAGCAAGTCGAGGTGAGACCCAGTACTTC,CASSLARLASRGETQYF